Listed below are T cell receptor beta chains from one sample, sequenced in a study of shared T cell receptors in the human thymus. TCRdb keeps only in-frame clones here, not all; method: immunoSEQ multiplex PCR. The sample includes hundreds of thousands of clones, approximately 88% of them seen just once. A further study also used this sample, focusing on human thymus T cells.

Sequenced input: thymocytes. The receptors originated from a boy under three years old with a congenital heart defect. The CDR3 runs from the conserved cysteine through the conserved F or W. Each record gives: D gene, V gene, J gene, CDR3 length, clone size, CDR3 DNA, CDR3 protein. D genes are given only for firm matches. Some rows have no size entry. The others give once, few or many, or a class for an expanded clone.

>TRBD2|TRBV11-2|TRBJ2-5|17|NA
TGTGCCAGCAGCTCCCAGGCTAGCGGGAGGCCCCGCGTGACCCAGTACTTC
CASSSQASGRPRVTQYF
>NA|TRBV4-1|TRBJ2-3|15|NA
TGCGCCAGCAGGCCCCTAGCGTTTTCCACAGATACGCAGTATTTT
CASRPLAFSTDTQYF
>NA|TRBV10-1|TRBJ1-4|15|once
TGCGCCAGCAGTGAGGGAGGGGAGGCTAATGAAAAACTGTTTTTT
CASSEGGEANEKLFF
>TRBD2|TRBV4-1|TRBJ2-5|17|NA
TGCGCCAGCAGCCAACCTACGACTAGCGGGTTTGAAGAGACCCAGTACTTC
CASSQPTTSGFEETQYF
>NA|TRBV10-3|TRBJ2-7|18|NA
TGTGCCATCAGTGGAGGCTTAACCGGGACACTTGACTCCTACGAGCAGTACTTC
CAISGGLTGTLDSYEQYF
>TRBD1|TRBV19|TRBJ1-1|13|NA
TGTGCCACCTGGGACAGGTGGAACACTGAAGCTTTCTTT
CATWDRWNTEAFF
>NA|TRBV18|TRBJ2-2|12|NA
TGTGCCAGCTCCCGCGCCACCGGGGAGCTGTTTTTT
CASSRATGELFF
>TRBD1|TRBV10-1|TRBJ2-7|13|NA
TGCGCCAGCCAAGGCCAGGGGGCCTACGAGCAGTACTTC
CASQGQGAYEQYF
>NA|TRBV9|TRBJ2-3|18|NA
TGTGCCAGCAGCGTAGAGGGATTCGGTGGGGGAGGCGCAGATACGCAGTATTTT
CASSVEGFGGGGADTQYF
>TRBD1|TRBV11-2|TRBJ2-7|16|NA
TGTGCCAGCAGCTTAGGAGGGGGACAGCAATTCTACGAGCAGTACTTC
CASSLGGGQQFYEQYF
>NA|TRBV19|TRBJ1-1|14|NA
TGTGCCAGTAGTGTAGACGGCAACCTGGGGGGAGCTTTCTTT
CASSVDGNLGGAFF
>TRBD2|TRBV4-2|TRBJ2-7|16|once
TGTGCCAGCAGCCAAGACCGGACTAGCGGCTTCTACGAGCAGTACTTC
CASSQDRTSGFYEQYF
>NA|TRBV4-1|TRBJ2-7|16|NA
TGCGCCAGCAGCCAAGGAGTCGGAGCCGGGGCCTACGAGCAGTACTTC
CASSQGVGAGAYEQYF
>NA|TRBV6-6|TRBJ2-5|16|NA
TGTGCCAGCAGTTACCCCCCTCGACATATCCAAGAGACCCAGTACTTC
CASSYPPRHIQETQYF
>NA|TRBV7-9|TRBJ2-7|13|NA
TGTGCCAGCAGCTTAGCGGCAGGGGTCGAGCAGTACTTC
CASSLAAGVEQYF
>NA|TRBV30|TRBJ2-1|15|NA
TGTGCCTGGAGTGTACGGGTCCTTGCCTACAATGAGCAGTTCTTC
CAWSVRVLAYNEQFF
>TRBD1|TRBV6-4|TRBJ2-7|17|NA
TGTGCCAGCAGTGACTCCAGGCCCCGGGACAGAGGTTACGAGCAGTACTTC
CASSDSRPRDRGYEQYF
>TRBD1|TRBV15|TRBJ2-7|15|NA
TGTGCCACCAGCAGAGATAGAGGGACAGGGACCGAGCAGTACTTC
CATSRDRGTGTEQYF
>NA|TRBV5-6|TRBJ1-1|14|NA
TGTGCCAGCAGCCCGGGTGGCGGGAACACTGAAGCTTTCTTT
CASSPGGGNTEAFF
>NA|TRBV13|TRBJ1-1|22|NA
TGTGCCAGCAGCGTTAATCCAGCAAAGGGGGGGTTTACAATTGATACGAACACTGAAGCTTTCTTT
CASSVNPAKGGFTIDTNTEAFF
>TRBD2|TRBV6-5|TRBJ2-7|16|NA
TGTGCCAGCAGTTACCCTAGGGCGGGAGATCAGTACGAGCAGTACTTC
CASSYPRAGDQYEQYF
>TRBD1|TRBV11-3|TRBJ1-2|15|once
TGTGCCAGCAGCCCGGATGACAGGGGGGGCTATGGCTACACCTTC
CASSPDDRGGYGYTF
>TRBD1|TRBV7-8|TRBJ2-7|16|once
TGTGCCAGCAGCTTAGGGACAGGGCCCATTTCCTACGAGCAGTACTTC
CASSLGTGPISYEQYF
>TRBD1|TRBV11-2|TRBJ2-7|16|NA
TGTGCCAGCAGCACCCCGGGACAGGGACCCCCCTACGAGCAGTACTTC
CASSTPGQGPPYEQYF
>TRBD1|TRBV29-1|TRBJ1-3|15|once
TGCAGCGTTGTGGAGAAGGGGGCTATCGGAAACACCATATATTTT
CSVVEKGAIGNTIYF
>NA|TRBV7-8|TRBJ1-1|15|NA
TGTGCCAGCAGCCCTAGGGGCCGGATGAACACTGAAGCTTTCTTT
CASSPRGRMNTEAFF
>NA|TRBV4-3|TRBJ1-4|15|few
TGCGCCAGCAGCCAAGAGGGGCAGCCTAATGAAAAACTGTTTTTT
CASSQEGQPNEKLFF
>TRBD2|TRBV5-1|TRBJ2-3|16|NA
TGCGCCAGCAGCCTGGGACTAGCGGGGTACACAGATACGCAGTATTTT
CASSLGLAGYTDTQYF
>TRBD2|TRBV6-5|TRBJ2-3|13|NA
TGTGCCAGCGGGACTACGAGCACAGATACGCAGTATTTT
CASGTTSTDTQYF
>TRBD1|TRBV29-1|TRBJ1-5|14|NA
TGCAGCGCCCGGACAGGGGTGGGCAATCAGCCCCAGCATTTT
CSARTGVGNQPQHF
>TRBD1|TRBV4-2|TRBJ1-2|17|NA
TGTGCCAGCAGCCAAGATAACCAGGACACCCAAGGGGGCGGCTACACCTTC
CASSQDNQDTQGGGYTF
>NA|TRBV30|TRBJ2-7|14|NA
TGTGCCTGGAGTGTACACCTCAGCTCCTACGAGCAGTACTTC
CAWSVHLSSYEQYF
>NA|TRBV29-1|TRBJ2-7|12|NA
TGCAGCGTTGCGACAGCCGCCTACGAGCAGTACTTC
CSVATAAYEQYF
>TRBD1|TRBV4-3|TRBJ2-7|15|NA
TGCGCCAGCAGCCAAGGGTGGACAGGGTTCTACGAGCAGTACTTC
CASSQGWTGFYEQYF
>TRBD2|TRBV11-2|TRBJ2-3|18|NA
TGTGCCAGCAGCTTACACCTAGCGGGAGGGCTGGGCACAGATACGCAGTATTTT
CASSLHLAGGLGTDTQYF
>TRBD1|TRBV10-2|TRBJ1-2|17|NA
TGCGCCAGCAGTCCCTGGGGACAGGAGAAATCTAACTATGGCTACACCTTC
CASSPWGQEKSNYGYTF
>NA|TRBV27|TRBJ2-1|12|NA
TGTGCCAGCAGTCCCAGACTAGAAGCGCAGTTCTTC
CASSPRLEAQFF
>NA|TRBV5-1|TRBJ2-7|16|NA
TGCGCCAGCAGCCCCCCCGGGGAGGCAGTTTCCTACGAGCAGTACTTC
CASSPPGEAVSYEQYF
>TRBD2|TRBV28|TRBJ2-3|18|NA
TGTGCCAGCAGTCCTCGGGGTAGCGGGAGGGGGGGCACAGATACGCAGTATTTT
CASSPRGSGRGGTDTQYF
>NA|TRBV6-7|TRBJ1-5|14|NA
TGTGCCAGCAGTTCGAGCGGTTACAATCAGCCCCAGCATTTT
CASSSSGYNQPQHF
>NA|TRBV28|TRBJ2-7|15|NA
TGTGCCAGCAGTTTATGGGACGAGGGCTCCTACGAGCAGTACTTC
CASSLWDEGSYEQYF
>TRBD1|TRBV4-1|TRBJ1-5|18|NA
TGCGCCAGCAGCCAAGACCCCAGGGGGATCCCCCCCAATCAGCCCCAGCATTTT
CASSQDPRGIPPNQPQHF
>NA|TRBV23-1|TRBJ2-4|17|NA
TGCGCCAGCAGCAGGGGAATTAATTTCGGGGCCAAAAACATTCAGTACTTC
CASSRGINFGAKNIQYF
>TRBD1|TRBV5-4|TRBJ1-4|14|NA
TGTGCCAGCAGCTTGGACAGGGGGCGAAGAAAACTGTTTTTT
CASSLDRGRRKLFF